This is a list of T cell receptor beta chains from one sample in a study of beta chain features in type 1 diabetes. Libraries were prepared by immunoSEQ multiplex PCR; TCRdb keeps only in-frame clonotypes and omits some of them. Of approximately 240,000 clones listed, 16% were seen once; the top ten hold less than 0.09%. The sequenced sample was naive CD4+ T cells from blood. All receptors come from a man aged 30-40 years with type 1 diabetes. CDR3s include the opening cysteine and the closing phenylalanine or tryptophan. A D gene is named only where the DNA matches it firmly.

V gene	CDR3 length	D gene	J gene	CDR3 protein
TRBV7-9	16	TRBD2	TRBJ2-7	CASSLVRAGRLYEQYF
TRBV4-2	15	TRBD2	TRBJ2-1	CASSQGRLADNEQFF
TRBV29-1	14	TRBD1	TRBJ2-5	CSVPRQTGEETQYF
TRBV9	16	-	TRBJ2-6	CASSPRPSSGANVLTF
TRBV29-1	15	TRBD2	TRBJ2-7	CSVVSAASGRYEQYF
TRBV7-2	13	-	TRBJ1-1	CASSYTGNTEAFF
TRBV28	15	TRBD1	TRBJ2-1	CASSTSGTGRHEQFF
TRBV18	15	TRBD2	TRBJ2-1	CASSAGLAGSNEQFF
TRBV4-3	14	-	TRBJ2-3	CASSQVASRNTQYF
TRBV29-1	13	-	TRBJ2-7	CSVAGYRSYEQYF
TRBV4-3	15	-	TRBJ2-4	CASSQDRQGANIQYF
TRBV25-1	15	-	TRBJ1-3	CASSLGTRSGNTIYF
TRBV5-1	13	TRBD1	TRBJ2-1	CASSFDRAGEQFF
TRBV7-2	14	TRBD1	TRBJ2-7	CASSLRDRVYEQYF
TRBV30	15	-	TRBJ2-2	CAWSPPGGGTGELFF
TRBV30	13	-	TRBJ2-7	CAWSVSRGYEQYF
TRBV30	11	TRBD1	TRBJ1-2	CASTGVHDYTF
TRBV30	14	TRBD1	TRBJ2-1	CAWSRGGSVNEQFF
TRBV12-2	18	-	TRBJ2-3	CASRFGLAGTPSTDTQYF
TRBV7-2	15	TRBD2	TRBJ2-1	CASRVAGGNYNEQFF
TRBV5-1	16	TRBD2	TRBJ2-3	CASSLRTSGSTDTQYF
TRBV30	12	-	TRBJ2-7	CAWSVRGYEQYF
TRBV7-2	15	TRBD1	TRBJ2-3	CASSSIGTGPDTQYF
TRBV6-6	13	-	TRBJ2-5	CASIGWTQQTQYF
TRBV7-6	21	TRBD2	TRBJ2-5	CASSLELAARRGERRLETQYF
TRBV28	13	-	TRBJ2-6	CASRNSGANVLTF
TRBV29-1	11	-	TRBJ2-7	CSVGSLDEQYF
TRBV29-1	13	-	TRBJ1-1	CSVGQTINTEAFF
TRBV9	16	-	TRBJ2-1	CASSVGPSAENNEQFF
TRBV9	15	-	TRBJ1-4	CASSVATGAYEKLFF
TRBV5-1	15	TRBD2	TRBJ2-5	CASSARAGGGETQYF
TRBV30	13	TRBD2	TRBJ2-5	CAWSREGWQTQYF
TRBV30	13	TRBD1	TRBJ1-1	CAWKGQANTEAFF
TRBV7-9	13	TRBD2	TRBJ2-7	CASSPGLFYEQYF
TRBV30	13	-	TRBJ1-1	CAWRGRLDTEAFF
TRBV7-2	16	TRBD1	TRBJ2-3	CASSFRTGGMADTQYF
TRBV30	14	-	-	CAWSAEASDYEQYF
TRBV7-6	17	TRBD2	TRBJ2-5	CASSAHPGLAVQETQYF
TRBV7-9	12	-	TRBJ2-7	CASSSSSYEQYF
TRBV9	15	-	TRBJ2-5	CASSADVSLGETQYF
TRBV28	14	-	TRBJ1-2	CASSLSAANYGYTF
TRBV29-1	17	TRBD1	TRBJ2-5	CSVLEGAYRTGHETQYF
TRBV28	14	TRBD2	TRBJ2-1	CASSLGLLGNEQFF
TRBV28	15	TRBD2	TRBJ2-7	CASSSLAEPTYEQYF
TRBV29-1	14	TRBD1	TRBJ2-5	CSVDRGSGPETQYF
TRBV18	14	TRBD1	TRBJ2-7	CASSDRGLLYEQYF
TRBV29-1	15	TRBD2	TRBJ2-1	CSASPGTSGYNEQFF
TRBV7-2	14	TRBD2	TRBJ2-2	CASSKSGSTGELFF